A selection of T cell receptor beta chains follows, all from one sample in a study of T cell responses to AZD1222 COVID-19 vaccine. TCRdb's table, derived via immunoSEQ multiplex PCR, lists solely in-frame clones and lacks some. The sample shows under 70,000 clones, roughly three quarters of them seen only once. Specimen: peripheral blood, collected on day 0 of AZD1222 vaccination. These receptors all stem from an adult in good health. Each CDR3 is given with its conserved first and last residue. Fields, in order: J gene, V gene, CDR3 protein.

J gene: TRBJ1-5
V gene: TRBV11-2
CDR3 protein: CASSFGGQNNQPQHF

J gene: TRBJ2-4
V gene: TRBV6-2/TRBV6-3
CDR3 protein: CASSSRDLEAKNIQYF

J gene: TRBJ1-5
V gene: TRBV15
CDR3 protein: CATSRDSGGNQPQHF

J gene: TRBJ2-7
V gene: TRBV4-1
CDR3 protein: CASSQGLGSYEQYF

J gene: TRBJ1-2
V gene: TRBV6-5
CDR3 protein: CASSYSGAYGYTF

J gene: TRBJ2-3
V gene: TRBV7-2
CDR3 protein: CASSLGLAGSTDTQYF

J gene: TRBJ2-1
V gene: TRBV28
CDR3 protein: CASSLTDWQFF

J gene: TRBJ1-2
V gene: TRBV19
CDR3 protein: CASSAVQGGGYTF

J gene: TRBJ2-7
V gene: TRBV7-9
CDR3 protein: CASSSEAAPAYEQYF

J gene: TRBJ2-1
V gene: TRBV7-9
CDR3 protein: CASSLASGQDNEQFF

J gene: TRBJ2-5
V gene: TRBV4-3
CDR3 protein: CASSQDRETQYF

J gene: TRBJ2-4
V gene: TRBV13
CDR3 protein: CASSREGHFENIQYF

J gene: TRBJ2-7
V gene: TRBV7-2
CDR3 protein: CASSFGGGAYEQYF

J gene: TRBJ1-1
V gene: TRBV13
CDR3 protein: CASSDRDREHEAFF

J gene: TRBJ2-3
V gene: TRBV5-8
CDR3 protein: CASSLGGLVTDTQYF

J gene: TRBJ1-5
V gene: TRBV27
CDR3 protein: CASSVGSSNQPQHF

J gene: TRBJ2-7
V gene: TRBV9
CDR3 protein: CASSPLGGEQYF

J gene: TRBJ1-2
V gene: TRBV2
CDR3 protein: CATSLGANYGYTF

J gene: TRBJ1-1
V gene: TRBV5-1
CDR3 protein: CASSLLFGQNTEAFF

J gene: TRBJ2-3
V gene: TRBV3-1/TRBV3-2
CDR3 protein: CASSKSPRTTDTQYF

J gene: TRBJ1-3
V gene: TRBV14
CDR3 protein: CASSQLQLLSGNTIYF

J gene: TRBJ1-6
V gene: TRBV19
CDR3 protein: CASNPTGSNSPLHF

J gene: TRBJ1-2
V gene: TRBV28
CDR3 protein: CASEKELALGYTF

J gene: TRBJ1-6
V gene: TRBV7-2
CDR3 protein: CASNSSGGRGSSPLHF

J gene: TRBJ2-2
V gene: TRBV10-2
CDR3 protein: CASRGDRANTGELFF

J gene: TRBJ2-7
V gene: TRBV19
CDR3 protein: CASSSRRDGVVQQYF

J gene: TRBJ2-1
V gene: TRBV25-1
CDR3 protein: CASSPWEGVNEQFF

J gene: TRBJ1-4
V gene: TRBV28
CDR3 protein: CASSYPGTGAEKLFF

J gene: TRBJ2-5
V gene: TRBV7-2
CDR3 protein: CASSSGLQGTQYF

J gene: TRBJ1-5
V gene: TRBV6-5
CDR3 protein: CASTSPFPQPQHF

J gene: TRBJ1-2
V gene: TRBV29-1
CDR3 protein: CSVLQYGYTF

J gene: TRBJ1-5
V gene: TRBV15
CDR3 protein: CATSRDRTGSQPQHF

J gene: TRBJ2-7
V gene: TRBV2
CDR3 protein: CASSGISPGEQYF

J gene: TRBJ2-7
V gene: TRBV7-2
CDR3 protein: CASSARILYEQYF

J gene: TRBJ1-4
V gene: TRBV9
CDR3 protein: CASSRYQGTNEKLFF

J gene: TRBJ2-1
V gene: TRBV11-2
CDR3 protein: CASSLGPGQGYNEQFF